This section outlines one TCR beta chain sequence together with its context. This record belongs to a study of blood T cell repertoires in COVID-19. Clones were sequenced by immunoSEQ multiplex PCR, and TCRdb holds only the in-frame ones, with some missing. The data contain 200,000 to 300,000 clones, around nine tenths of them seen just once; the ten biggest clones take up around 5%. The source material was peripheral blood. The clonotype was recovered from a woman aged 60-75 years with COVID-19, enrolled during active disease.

CDR3 DNA sequence: TGTGCCAGCAGCGTTACAGGGACTGGAAACACCATATATTTT. Residues: CASSVTGTGNTIYF. V is TRBV9 and J is TRBJ1-3, with D possibly matching TRBD1 (6 bases). The CDR3 extends over 14 amino acids. Between the trimmed V and J ends, which lost 2 bases and 2 bases, there was a span of 8 bases. Germline values: CDR1 SGDLS, CDR2 YYNGEE.